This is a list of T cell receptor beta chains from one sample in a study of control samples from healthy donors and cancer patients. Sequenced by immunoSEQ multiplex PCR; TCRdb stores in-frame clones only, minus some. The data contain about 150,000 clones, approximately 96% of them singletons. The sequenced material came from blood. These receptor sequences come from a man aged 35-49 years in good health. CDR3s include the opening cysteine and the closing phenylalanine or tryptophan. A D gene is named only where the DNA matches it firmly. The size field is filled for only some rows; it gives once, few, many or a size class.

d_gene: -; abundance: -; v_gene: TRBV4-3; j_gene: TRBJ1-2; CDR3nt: TGCGCCAGCAGCCAAGACCACGTTGGGACTCGGCTAACCTTC; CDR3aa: CASSQDHVGTRLTF
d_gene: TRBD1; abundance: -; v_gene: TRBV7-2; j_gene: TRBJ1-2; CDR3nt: TGTGCCAGCAGCTCCCGACAGGGGGATGGCTACACCTTC; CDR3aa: CASSSRQGDGYTF
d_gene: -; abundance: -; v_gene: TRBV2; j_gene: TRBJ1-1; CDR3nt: TGTGCCAGCAATCGGGCCTACGAGACCACTGAAGCTTTCTTT; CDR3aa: CASNRAYETTEAFF
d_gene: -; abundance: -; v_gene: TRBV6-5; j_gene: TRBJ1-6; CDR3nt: TGTGCCAGCAGAAAGGGGGAGGCATCACCCCTCCACTTT; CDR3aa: CASRKGEASPLHF
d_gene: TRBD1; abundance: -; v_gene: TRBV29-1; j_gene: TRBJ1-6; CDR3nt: TGCAGCGTTCGGACAGGGTCCGCATCACCCCTCCACTTT; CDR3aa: CSVRTGSASPLHF
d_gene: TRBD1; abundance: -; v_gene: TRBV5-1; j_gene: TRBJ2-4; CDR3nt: TGCGCCAGCAGCCCGGGACAGTGGAACATTCAGTACTTC; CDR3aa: CASSPGQWNIQYF
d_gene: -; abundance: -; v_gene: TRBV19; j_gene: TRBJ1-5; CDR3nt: TGTGCCAGTAGTTCAGGGCGATCAAATCAGCCCCAGCATTTT; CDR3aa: CASSSGRSNQPQHF
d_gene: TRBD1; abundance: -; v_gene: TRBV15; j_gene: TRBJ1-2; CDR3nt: TGTGCCACCAGCAGAGATTCGGACAGGGCCGATGGCTACACCTTC; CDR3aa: CATSRDSDRADGYTF
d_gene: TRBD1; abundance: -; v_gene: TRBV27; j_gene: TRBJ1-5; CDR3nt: TGTGCCAGCAGGATAAAACTAGGACAGGGGGCTGAGGGGCAGCCCCAGCATTTT; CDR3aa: CASRIKLGQGAEGQPQHF
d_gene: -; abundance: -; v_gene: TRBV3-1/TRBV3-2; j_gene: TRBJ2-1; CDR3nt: TGTGCCAGCAGCCAAGAGGAGGGGCTACGGGAGCAGTTCTTC; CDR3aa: CASSQEEGLREQFF
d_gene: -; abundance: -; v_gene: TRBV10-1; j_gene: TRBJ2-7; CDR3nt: TGCGCCAGCGGCCTGGGGGTCGAGCAGTACTTC; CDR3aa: CASGLGVEQYF
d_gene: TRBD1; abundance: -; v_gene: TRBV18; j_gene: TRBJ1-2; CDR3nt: TGTGCCAGCTCTCGAGACAGGGACGGCTACACCTTC; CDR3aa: CASSRDRDGYTF
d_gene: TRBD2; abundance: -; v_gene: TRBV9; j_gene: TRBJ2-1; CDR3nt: TGTGCCAGCAGCGTAGCGACTAGCCCGGACAATGAGCAGTTCTTC; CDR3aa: CASSVATSPDNEQFF
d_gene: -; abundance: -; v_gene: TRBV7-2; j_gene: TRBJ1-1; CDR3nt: TGTGCCAGCAGCCTAGGGGGACTGAACACTGAAGCTTTCTTT; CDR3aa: CASSLGGLNTEAFF
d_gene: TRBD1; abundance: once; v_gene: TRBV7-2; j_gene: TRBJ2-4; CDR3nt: TGTGCCAGCAGCCCAACATCCGGGACAGGGAACATTCAGTACTTC; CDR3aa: CASSPTSGTGNIQYF
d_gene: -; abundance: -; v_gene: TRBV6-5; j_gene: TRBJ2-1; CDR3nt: TGTGCCAGCAGTTTTTCCGGGGGTTACAATGAGCAGTTCTTC; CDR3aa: CASSFSGGYNEQFF
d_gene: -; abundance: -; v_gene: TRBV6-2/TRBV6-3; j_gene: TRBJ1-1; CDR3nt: TGTGCCAGCAGTAAACAGGGCACTGAAGCTTTCTTT; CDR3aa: CASSKQGTEAFF
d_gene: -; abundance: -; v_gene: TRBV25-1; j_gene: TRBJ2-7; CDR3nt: TGTGCCAGCAGTGAGGGGGCCTGGCAGAGGGAGCAGTACTTC; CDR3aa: CASSEGAWQREQYF
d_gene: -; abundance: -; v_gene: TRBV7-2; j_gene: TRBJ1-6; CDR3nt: TGTGCCAGCAGCTTAGGGCAGATAAATTCACCCCTCCACTTT; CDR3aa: CASSLGQINSPLHF
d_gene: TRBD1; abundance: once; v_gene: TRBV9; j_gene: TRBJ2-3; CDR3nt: TGTGCCAGCAGCGTAGGACAGGGAAACACAGATACGCAGTATTTT; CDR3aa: CASSVGQGNTDTQYF
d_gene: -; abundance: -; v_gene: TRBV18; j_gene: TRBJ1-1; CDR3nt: TGTGCCAGCTCACCACCGGAGACCCACTCATACACTGAAGCTTTCTTT; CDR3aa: CASSPPETHSYTEAFF
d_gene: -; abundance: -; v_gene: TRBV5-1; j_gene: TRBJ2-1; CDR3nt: TGCGCCAGCAGCTTTAGACTAACCATATACAATGAGCAGTTCTTC; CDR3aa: CASSFRLTIYNEQFF
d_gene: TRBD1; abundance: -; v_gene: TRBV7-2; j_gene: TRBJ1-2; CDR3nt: TGTGCCAGCAGCTTAGGCTTGAGGACAGGGTTTGGTTATGGCTACACCTTC; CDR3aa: CASSLGLRTGFGYGYTF
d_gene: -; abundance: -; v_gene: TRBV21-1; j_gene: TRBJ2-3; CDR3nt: TGTGCCAGCAGCCCTCCTAGCGGGGGCACAGATACGCAGTATTTT; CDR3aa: CASSPPSGGTDTQYF
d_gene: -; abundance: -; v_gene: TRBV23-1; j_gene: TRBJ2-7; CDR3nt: TGCGCCAGCAGTCAATCGCTGGATGGAAGGGACACCTACGAGCAGTACTTC; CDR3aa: CASSQSLDGRDTYEQYF
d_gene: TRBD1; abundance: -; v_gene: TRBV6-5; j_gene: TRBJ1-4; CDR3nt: TGTGCCAGCAGTCGACAGGGTTCCACTAATGAAAAACTGTTTTTT; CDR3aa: CASSRQGSTNEKLFF
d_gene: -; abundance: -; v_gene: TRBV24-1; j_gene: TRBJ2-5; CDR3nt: TGTGCCACCAGCGAAGGGGGCGGGGTAGAGACCCAGTACTTC; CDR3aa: CATSEGGGVETQYF
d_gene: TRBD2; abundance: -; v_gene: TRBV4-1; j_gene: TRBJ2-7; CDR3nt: TGCGCCAGCAGCCAATGGGTCGGGGGGACGGGTTCTTACTACGAGCAGTACTTC; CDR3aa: CASSQWVGGTGSYYEQYF
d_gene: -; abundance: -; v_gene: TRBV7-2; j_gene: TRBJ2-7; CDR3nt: TGTGCCAGCAGCTTATCGGCGAATGCCTACGAGCAGTACTTC; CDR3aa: CASSLSANAYEQYF
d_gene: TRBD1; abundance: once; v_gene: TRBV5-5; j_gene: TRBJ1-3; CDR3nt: TGTGCCAGCAGCGCCTCAGGGGGCTCTGGAAACACCATATATTTT; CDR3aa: CASSASGGSGNTIYF
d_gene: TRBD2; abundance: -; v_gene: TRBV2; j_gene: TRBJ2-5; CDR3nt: TGTGCCAGCAGTAGCGGGGGAGCGGGGGGCCAAGAGACCCAGTACTTC; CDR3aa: CASSSGGAGGQETQYF
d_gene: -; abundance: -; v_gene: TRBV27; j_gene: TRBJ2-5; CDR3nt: TGTGCCAGCAGTTTAGGGGCCTCACGGCAAGAGACCCAGTACTTC; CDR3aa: CASSLGASRQETQYF
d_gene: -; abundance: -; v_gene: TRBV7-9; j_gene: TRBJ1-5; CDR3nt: TGTGCCAGCAGCTTAGCGAACCGGGCCCAGCATTTT; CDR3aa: CASSLANRAQHF
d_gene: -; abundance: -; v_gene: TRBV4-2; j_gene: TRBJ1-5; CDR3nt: TGTGCCAGCAGCCAAGAAGGGACAAAAATTCAGCCCCAGCATTTT; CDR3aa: CASSQEGTKIQPQHF
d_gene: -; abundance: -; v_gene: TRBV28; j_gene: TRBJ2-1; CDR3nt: TGTGCCAGCAGTTTATCCAGGGGAGGGGAGTTCGATGAGCAGTTCTTC; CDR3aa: CASSLSRGGEFDEQFF
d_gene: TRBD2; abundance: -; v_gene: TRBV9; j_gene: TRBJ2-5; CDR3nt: TGTGCCAGCAGCGTGGCGGGACTAGCGGGTCCACGAGGGGAGACCCAGTACTTC; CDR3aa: CASSVAGLAGPRGETQYF
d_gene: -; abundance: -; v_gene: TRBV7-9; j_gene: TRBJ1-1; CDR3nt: TGTGCCAGCAGTTCTCCCGGGAGGGAGCTTATGAACACTGAAGCTTTCTTT; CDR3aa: CASSSPGRELMNTEAFF
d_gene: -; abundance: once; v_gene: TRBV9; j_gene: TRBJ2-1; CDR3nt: TGTGCCAGCAGCCCCCCTAGCTACAATGAGCAGTTCTTC; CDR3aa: CASSPPSYNEQFF
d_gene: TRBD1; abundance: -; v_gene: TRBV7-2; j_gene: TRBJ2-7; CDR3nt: TGTGCCAGCAGCTTTACAGGGGCCGGAGAGCAGTACTTC; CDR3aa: CASSFTGAGEQYF
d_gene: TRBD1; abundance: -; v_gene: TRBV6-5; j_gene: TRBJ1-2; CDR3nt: TGTGCCAGCAGTTACGACAACAGGGGGCGATCTGGCTACACCTTC; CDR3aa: CASSYDNRGRSGYTF
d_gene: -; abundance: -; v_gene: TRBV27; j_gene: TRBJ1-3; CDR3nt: TGTGCCAGCAGCCACCCCCAGGCAGACGGGAGCTCTGGAAACACCATATATTTT; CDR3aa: CASSHPQADGSSGNTIYF
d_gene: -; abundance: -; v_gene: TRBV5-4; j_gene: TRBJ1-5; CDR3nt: TGTGCCAGCAGCATAGACAGCAATCAGCCCCAGCATTTT; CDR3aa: CASSIDSNQPQHF
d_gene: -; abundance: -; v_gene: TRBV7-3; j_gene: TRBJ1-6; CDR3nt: TGTGCCAGCAGCCGGACCGGTAATTCACCCCTCCACTTT; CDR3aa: CASSRTGNSPLHF
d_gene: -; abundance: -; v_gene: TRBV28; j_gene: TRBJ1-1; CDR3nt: TGTGCCAGCAGGGACCTGAACACTGAAGCTTTCTTT; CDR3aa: CASRDLNTEAFF
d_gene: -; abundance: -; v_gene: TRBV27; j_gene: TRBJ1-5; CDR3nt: TGTGCCAGCAGTTCAGAGCACAATCAGCCCCAGCATTTT; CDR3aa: CASSSEHNQPQHF
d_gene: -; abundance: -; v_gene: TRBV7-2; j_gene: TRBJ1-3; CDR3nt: TGTGCCAGCAGCTTGGGCAGCCCGAGCTCTGGAAACACCATATATTTT; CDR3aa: CASSLGSPSSGNTIYF
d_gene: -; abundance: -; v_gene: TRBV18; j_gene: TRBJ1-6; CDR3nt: TGTGCCAGCTCAACCGACAGTAATTCACCCCTCCACTTT; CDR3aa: CASSTDSNSPLHF
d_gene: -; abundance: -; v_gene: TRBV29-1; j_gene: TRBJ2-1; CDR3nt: TGCAGCGTTGGGGGGTGGGGCTCCTACAATGAGCAGTTCTTC; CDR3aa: CSVGGWGSYNEQFF
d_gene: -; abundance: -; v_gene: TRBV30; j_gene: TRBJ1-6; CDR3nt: TGTGCCTCCTCGACAGCTATCAATTCACCCCTCCACTTT; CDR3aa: CASSTAINSPLHF
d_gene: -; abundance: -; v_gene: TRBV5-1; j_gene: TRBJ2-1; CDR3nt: TGCGCCAGCAGCTTGGCCGCGGGGTCCGGGGGCGAGCAGTTCTTC; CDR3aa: CASSLAAGSGGEQFF
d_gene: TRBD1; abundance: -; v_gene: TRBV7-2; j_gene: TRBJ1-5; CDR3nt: TGTGCCAGCAGCGCAACAGGGGGAGGTCAGCCCCAGCATTTT; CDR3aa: CASSATGGGQPQHF
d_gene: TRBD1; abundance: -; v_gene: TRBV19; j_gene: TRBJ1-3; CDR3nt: TGTGCCACTTCCCGGGACAGAGTCTCTGGAAACACCATATATTTT; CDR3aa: CATSRDRVSGNTIYF
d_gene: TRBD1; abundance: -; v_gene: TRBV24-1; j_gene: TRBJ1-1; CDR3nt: TGTGCCACCAGGGGGTCAGCCACGGGGGCGACAGGGAACATGAACACTGAAGCTTTCTTT; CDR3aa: CATRGSATGATGNMNTEAFF
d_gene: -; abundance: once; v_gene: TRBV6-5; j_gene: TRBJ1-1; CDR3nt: TGTGCCAGCAGGATCGGTACAGGGAACACTGAAGCTTTCTTT; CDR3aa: CASRIGTGNTEAFF